The 32 T cell receptor beta chains given below trace back to one sample, sequenced in a study of T cells in women clearing cervical HPV infection. Generated by immunoSEQ multiplex PCR, the TCRdb table keeps only in-frame clones and is missing some. The sample includes more than 25,000 clones. Source material: blood buffy coat. The receptors were gathered from a woman between 18 and 70 years old with a cervical HPV16 infection that either progressed to CIN3+ or cleared (not recorded which).

Comment on this clone: The read comes to an end 3 residues before the CDR3 does, leaving the germline J gene to fill in the end. The V call is TRBV20-1, the J call TRBJ2-1, with TRBD2 identical over 8 bases. The CDR3 sequence is 16 residues long. Trimming at V came to 1 base and at J to 5 bases, leaving 10 bases not matched to a gene. Germline V gene lookup returns CDR1 DFQATT and CDR2 SNEGSKA (reference sequence). The CDR3 DNA, read in part, is TGCAGTGCTAGAGGGCGATTGCGGGGGGACAACAATGAG. Amino acids: CSARGRLRGDNNE. The full-length CDR3 reads as CSARGRLRGDNNEQFF.

Remarks on this clone: The CDR3 goes on 3 residues after the read ends, and that part is filled in from the germline J gene. V usage is TRBV7-2 and J usage is TRBJ2-7; unclear D gene. Germline CDR1 SGHTA, CDR2 FQGNSA. The CDR3 is 11 amino acids. The ends were cut back, 5 bases at V and 3 bases at J, with 5 bases in the middle. The CDR3 sequence: CASSPLYEQYF. The covered CDR3 bases are TGTGCCAGCAGCCCCCTCTACGAG.

Comment on this clone: Read coverage stops 3 residues before the CDR3 terminus; the germline J gene supplies the remainder. The gene calls are TRBV16 and TRBJ2-1; 12 bases align to TRBD1. Germline lookup yields CDR1 KGHSY and CDR2 FQNENV. CDR3 length: 16 amino acids. J lost 8 bases, V lost 0 bases, and 5 bases had no gene match. The CDR3 DNA, read in part, is TGTGCCAGCAGCCAATCCCCGGGACAGGGGGCACATGAG. It codes for CASSQSPGQGAHE. The CDR3 reads in full as CASSQSPGQGAHEQFF. Full variable domain (missing parts from reference TRBV16 and TRBJ2-1): GEEVAQTPKHLVRGEGQKAKLYCAPIKGHSYVFWYQQVLKNEFKFLISFQNENVFDETGMPKERFSAKCLPNSPCSLEIQATKLEDSAVYFCASSQSPGQGAHEQFFGPGTRLTVL.

As regards this clone: The missing CDR3 end, 3 residues past where the read stops, is filled in from the germline J gene. This chain uses TRBV27 with TRBJ2-3, with 13 bases matching TRBD2. From germline, CDR1 is MNHEY and CDR2 SMNVEV (reference sequence). This CDR3 has 15 amino acids. The covered CDR3 bases are TGTGCCAGCAGTTCAGGACTAGCGGGGGCCTCCTCG. Translation gives CASSSGLAGASS. The whole CDR3 region reads CASSSGLAGASSQYF.

As concerns this clone: The read ends 3 residues early relative to the CDR3; the germline J gene fills the gap. This chain links TRBV7-9 with TRBJ2-3; tentative D call: TRBD1 (6 bases). The CDR3 is 15 amino acids. Per the germline V gene, CDR1 is SEHNR and CDR2 is FQNEAQ (reference sequence). This CDR3 is CASSSTTGNQETQYF. The sequenced CDR3 bases are TGTGCCAGCAGTTCAACCACAGGGAACCAAGAGACG.

The sequenced CDR3 bases are TGTGCCAGCAGCCAAGTTCAGGTCTCCTACGAG. Protein sequence: CASSQVQVSYE. The full-length CDR3 reads as CASSQVQVSYEQYF. The gene calls are TRBV14 and TRBJ2-7; D gene uncertain. The CDR3 is cut off 3 residues early in the read; its end comes from the germline J gene. From germline, CDR1 is SGHDN and CDR2 FVKESK. The length of the CDR3 is 14 residues. The V and J ends lost 1 base and 0 bases respectively, with 7 bases between them.

About this clone: The DNA ends 3 residues before the CDR3 does, and the rest of the CDR3 is filled in from the germline J gene. The chain carries TRBV12-5 and TRBJ2-5, with D possibly TRBD1 on 5 matching bases. The germline V gene encodes CDR1 LGHNT and CDR2 FRNRAP. This CDR3 spans 15 amino acids. The ends were cut back, 5 bases at V and 2 bases at J, with 15 bases in the middle. The sequenced part of the CDR3 DNA is TGTGCTAGTGGTCCGGATCCGCAGGGTCAAGAGACC. Its translation: CASGPDPQGQET. The full CDR3 reads CASGPDPQGQETQYF.

Worth noting for this clone: Read coverage stops 3 residues before the CDR3 terminus; the germline J gene supplies the remainder. V is TRBV5-1 and J is TRBJ2-3; 15 bases are shared with TRBD2. Unmatched junction bases numbered 8, after V lost 2 bases and J lost 7 bases. CDR3 length: 17 residues. Germline loops: CDR1 SGHRS, CDR2 YFSETQ. Partial CDR3 DNA: TGCGCCAGCAGCTTCGAGGGGACTAGCGGGGGGCGAAATACG. Its translation: CASSFEGTSGGRNT. In full, the CDR3 is CASSFEGTSGGRNTQYF.

CDR3 DNA (partial): TGTGCCAGCAGGGGGGGGACAGGGCCCCTATATGGC. This encodes CASRGGTGPLYG. The full CDR3 protein is CASRGGTGPLYGYTF. The chain joins TRBV2 to TRBJ1-2, with TRBD1 matching 9 bases. The CDR3 extends 3 residues past the end of the read, so its final part is completed from the germline J gene. CDR1 and CDR2 (germline): SNHLY, FYNNEI. The CDR3 is made up of 15 amino acids. V lost 6 bases and J lost 5; bases outside the gene matches: 10.

Regarding this clone: The read ends 3 residues early relative to the CDR3; the germline J gene fills the gap. This chain connects TRBV9 to TRBJ2-5; 8 bases line up with TRBD2. Germline V lookup: CDR1 SGDLS, CDR2 YYNGEE. V lost 0 bases and J lost 4; bases outside the gene matches: 5. The CDR3 runs 15 residues. The sequenced part of the CDR3 DNA is TGTGCCAGCAGCGTAGGTGGACTAGCAGGAGAGACC. Residues: CASSVGGLAGET. The entire CDR3 is CASSVGGLAGETQYF.

To note about this clone: The observed sequence ends 3 residues before the CDR3 terminus, with the missing tail filled in from the germline J gene. The chain couples TRBV4-2 to TRBJ2-3, with TRBD2 matching over 7 bases. Trimming removed 0 bases from V and 6 bases from J; junction bases left unmatched: 12. This CDR3 is built from 17 residues. Germline V lookup: CDR1 LGHNA, CDR2 YNFKEQ. The CDR3: CASSQENGGKGSDTQYF. The DNA read from the CDR3 is TGTGCCAGCAGCCAAGAGAACGGGGGGAAAGGGTCGGATACG.

A note on this clone: The CDR3 goes on 3 residues after the read ends, and that part is filled in from the germline J gene. The chain is built from TRBV7-9 and TRBJ2-4; TRBD1 or TRBD2 may be the D gene (5 bases each). Germline V lookup: CDR1 SEHNR, CDR2 FQNEAQ (reference sequence). This CDR3 has 11 amino acids. The CDR3 spells CASRRGYGQYF. CDR3 DNA (partial): TGTGCCAGCAGGAGGGGCTATGGT.

Comment on this clone: The missing CDR3 end, 3 residues past where the read stops, is filled in from the germline J gene. V and J are TRBV7-9 and TRBJ1-2, with D perhaps matching TRBD1 (6 bases). The CDR3 is 14 residues long. Germline CDR1 and CDR2: SEHNR and FQNEAQ (reference sequence). The part of the CDR3 DNA that was read is TGTGCCAGCAGCTTGGGGGCCCAGGGCGGAGGC. This encodes CASSLGAQGGG. The CDR3, in full, reads CASSLGAQGGGYTF.

Of note for this clone: The junction departs from germline at one end; a sequencing error may be responsible. The read comes to an end 3 residues before the CDR3 does, leaving the germline J gene to fill in the end. Distinct nucleotide sequences in the sample also encode this CDR3. The chain links TRBV6-1 to TRBJ1-3; D might be TRBD1 (6 bases). CDR1 MNHNS and CDR2 SASEGT come from the germline V gene. The CDR3 sequence is 14 residues long. The CDR3 bases that were read are TGTGCCAGCAGTGAACGGGGGGCTGGAAACACG. It encodes CASSERGAGNT. The full-length CDR3 reads as CASSERGAGNTIYF.

Details on this clone: With the read ending 3 residues before the CDR3 end, the germline J gene is used to fill in that end. The J gene is TRBJ1-1, the V gene TRBV5-1; 9 bases are a match to TRBD1. The length of the CDR3 is 17 residues. Losses at the gene ends were 1 base for V and 3 bases for J; bases not matched to a gene: 10. Per germline, CDR1 SGHRS and CDR2 YFSETQ. The sequenced CDR3 bases are TGCGCCAGCAGCTTGAGGGGGACAGGGTTTCAGGACACTGAA. Translating it yields CASSLRGTGFQDTE. The whole CDR3 is CASSLRGTGFQDTEAFF.

As concerns this clone: The read halts 3 residues ahead of the CDR3 end, with the missing end drawn from the germline J gene. J is TRBJ2-1 and V is TRBV5-1, with TRBD2 matching 10 bases. The CDR3 contains 16 residues. The trim removed 4 bases at V and 3 bases at J, leaving 7 bases unmatched. Germline V gene lookup returns CDR1 SGHRS and CDR2 YFSETQ. CDR3 amino acids: CASSLLLAGFYNEQFF. CDR3 bases read: TGCGCCAGCAGCCTCTTACTAGCGGGGTTCTACAATGAG.

To note about this clone: Read sequence stops 3 residues before the CDR3 end, and the germline J gene provides the missing end. The rearrangement links TRBV4-2 to TRBJ2-1; 8 bases fit TRBD2. The CDR3 length is 16 residues. The V gene's germline CDR1 is LGHNA and CDR2 YNFKEQ. With V trimmed by 0 bases and J by 8 bases, 9 bases remained unmatched. The CDR3 sequence is CASSQDLVGGADEQFF. The CDR3 DNA, read in part, is TGTGCCAGCAGCCAAGATCTAGTCGGGGGGGCCGATGAG.

Points on this clone: The CDR3 end lies 3 residues beyond the end of the read and is filled in from the germline J gene. The J gene is TRBJ1-2, the V gene TRBV7-2; tentatively, D is TRBD1 (6 bases). Germline CDR1 SGHTA, CDR2 FQGNSA. The CDR3 has 12 residues. The CDR3 sequence is CASSERGATYTF. The covered CDR3 bases are TGTGCCAGCAGCGAGCGGGGGGCTACC.

On this clone itself: The sequenced fragment ends 3 residues before the CDR3 boundary, so the rest is inferred from the germline J gene. The chain uses TRBV7-2 and TRBJ1-3, with 7 bases lining up with TRBD1. This CDR3 has 15 residues. The V and J ends lost 4 bases and 0 bases, in that order; junction bases with no gene match: 3. Germline V gene lookup returns CDR1 SGHTA and CDR2 FQGNSA. The sequenced CDR3 bases are TGTGCCAGCAGCTCTGGGACAGTCTCTGGAAACACC. It codes for CASSSGTVSGNT. The CDR3, in full, reads CASSSGTVSGNTIYF. The full variable domain, rest sourced from reference TRBV7-2 and TRBJ1-3, is GAGVSQSPSNKVTEKGKDVELRCDPISGHTALYWYRQSLGQGLEFLIYFQGNSAPDKSGLPSDRFSAERTGGSVSTLTIQRTQQEDSAVYLCASSSGTVSGNTIYFGEGSWLTVV.

A word on this clone: The read comes to an end 3 residues before the CDR3 does, leaving the germline J gene to fill in the end. The chain carries TRBV30 and TRBJ1-2; D call uncertain. Germline V lookup: CDR1 GTSNPN, CDR2 SVGIG (reference sequence). This CDR3 has 12 residues. The V end lost 3 bases, the J end lost 4 bases, and 9 bases lay between the germline ends. CDR3 DNA (partial): TGTGCCTGGAGGGAGCCTAGCTATGGC. Its protein is CAWREPSYG. The CDR3 as a whole reads CAWREPSYGYTF. The full variable domain, completed using reference TRBV30 and TRBJ1-2, is SQTIHQWPATLVQPVGSPLSLECTVEGTSNPNLYWYRQAAGRGLQLLFYSVGIGQISSEVPQNLSASRPQDRQFILSSKKLLLSDSGFYLCAWREPSYGYTFGSGTRLTVV.

Turning to this clone: The read ends 3 residues early relative to the CDR3; the germline J gene fills the gap. The chain uses TRBV18 and TRBJ1-1, with D maybe TRBD1 (6 bases). The CDR3 consists of 14 residues. Germline V CDR1 and CDR2: KGHSH, LQKENI. Between the trimmed V and J ends, which lost 4 bases and 1 base, there was a span of 10 bases. The CDR3 sequence: CASSLTGQNTEAFF. Partial CDR3 DNA: TGTGCCAGCTCACTGACAGGTCAGAACACTGAA.

Worth noting for this clone: The CDR3 is cut off 3 residues early in the read; its end comes from the germline J gene. This chain joins TRBV13 and TRBJ1-5, with TRBD1 matching 8 bases. This CDR3 contains 16 residues. Germline CDR1 and CDR2: PRHDT and FYEKMQ (reference sequence). Losses at the gene ends were 5 bases for V and 4 bases for J; bases not matched to a gene: 10. Incomplete CDR3 DNA: TGTGCCAGCAGCATATCAGGGGGCTTAAGGAATCAGCCC. Translating gives CASSISGGLRNQP. Given in full, the CDR3 is CASSISGGLRNQPQHF.

A remark on this clone: Read coverage stops 3 residues before the CDR3 terminus; the germline J gene supplies the remainder. The chain has TRBV7-2 and TRBJ1-2; TRBD1 is a possible D gene (5 bases). Germline V gene data show CDR1 as SGHTA and CDR2 as FQGNSA. The CDR3 has 14 residues. Here the CDR3 reads CASSFVGGARGYTF. The sequenced part of the CDR3 DNA is TGTGCCAGCAGCTTTGTAGGAGGGGCGCGAGGC.

To note about this clone: The junction differs from germline at one of its ends, possibly a read error. The read is 3 residues too short to cover the CDR3 end, so that end is filled in from the germline J gene. The chain joins TRBV4-2 to TRBJ1-2; TRBD1 might be the D (5 bases). Germline-derived CDR1 and CDR2 are LGHNA and YNFKEQ. The CDR3 length is 15 residues. This chain's CDR3 is CASSQDIGLGETYTF. The covered CDR3 bases are TGCGCCAGCAGCCAAGATATTGGGTTAGGGGAGACC.

Turning to this clone: The read gets to within 3 residues of the CDR3 end, and the germline J gene fills in the rest. The chain carries TRBV5-1 and TRBJ2-3, with 13 bases identical to TRBD2. The CDR3 has 16 amino acids. The germline CDR1 and CDR2 sequences are SGHRS and YFSETQ. The V segment lost 3 bases and the J segment 6 bases; nucleotides outside the gene matches: 7. The CDR3 here is CASSSGLAGVQDTQYF. The sequenced CDR3 bases are TGCGCCAGCAGCTCCGGACTAGCGGGGGTACAGGATACG.

Remarks on this clone: The sequenced fragment ends 3 residues before the CDR3 boundary, so the rest is inferred from the germline J gene. The same CDR3 is also encoded by other DNA sequences in this sample. V usage is TRBV7-9 and J usage is TRBJ1-1; 12 bases agree with TRBD1. Germline trimming cut 3 bases from V and 5 bases from J; bases unmatched to any gene: 4. Germline lookup yields CDR1 SEHNR and CDR2 FQNEAQ (reference sequence). The CDR3 loop spans 15 amino acids. CDR3 DNA, as far as it was read: TGTGCCAGCAGCTTCGGGACAGGGGGCAAGACTGAA. Translating it yields CASSFGTGGKTE. The full CDR3 is CASSFGTGGKTEAFF.

In the case of this clone: The read comes to an end 3 residues before the CDR3 does, leaving the germline J gene to fill in the end. J is TRBJ2-7 and V is TRBV11-3; TRBD1 might be the D (5 bases). This CDR3 is 15 amino acids long. Germline CDR1 is SGHNT and CDR2 is YENEEA. V was shortened by 0 bases and J by 3 bases, with 12 bases between the two germline ends. The DNA read from the CDR3 is TGTGCCAGCAGCTTAGAGATTCAGGGCGGCTACGAG. Translated: CASSLEIQGGYE. The complete CDR3 sequence is CASSLEIQGGYEQYF.

Points on this clone: Coverage ceases 3 residues before the CDR3 finishes, and the germline J gene fills in the end. This sequence joins TRBV9 and TRBJ2-7; no clear D gene. CDR3 length: 15 residues. The V gene's germline CDR1 is SGDLS and CDR2 YYNGEE. The V end lost 3 bases, the J end lost 3 bases, and 16 bases lay between the germline ends. The part of the CDR3 DNA that was read is TGTGCCAGCAGCGCCGTAGCTGGGTCGCTCTACGAG. Translating gives CASSAVAGSLYE. In full, the CDR3 is CASSAVAGSLYEQYF.

Details on this clone: Its ends do not fully match the called genes, so a read error is possible. Read coverage stops 3 residues before the CDR3 terminus; the germline J gene supplies the remainder. Additional DNA sequences in this sample encode the identical CDR3. This chain links TRBV19 with TRBJ1-3; D is possibly TRBD1 (5 bases). The CDR3 is made up of 16 amino acids. Germline CDR1 is LNHDA and CDR2 is SQIVND (reference sequence). Incomplete CDR3 DNA: TGTGCCAGTAGTATTAGAGGGGCCATCTCTGGAAACACG. Its translation: CASSIRGAISGNT. The full-length CDR3 reads as CASSIRGAISGNTIYF.

CDR3: CASSPGLGSGNTIYF. CDR3 bases read: TGTGCCAGCAGCCCAGGGCTAGGCTCTGGAAACACC. V is TRBV5-6 and J is TRBJ1-3; TRBD1 might be the D (5 bases). From the germline J gene comes the end of the CDR3, since the read stops 3 residues before it. V was trimmed by 4 bases and J by 0 bases, leaving 11 bases between them. The CDR3 runs 15 residues. CDR1 and CDR2 from the germline V gene are SGHDT and YYEEEE.

With regard to this clone: The CDR3 end falls 3 residues outside the read, so it is completed with the germline J gene. The rearrangement uses TRBV12-3 or TRBV12-4 and TRBJ2-1; tentatively, D is TRBD1 (5 bases). The CDR3 extends over 17 amino acids. V was trimmed by 1 base and J by 3 bases, leaving 16 bases between them. This CDR3 reads CASSLGVRQGDYNEQFF. The DNA read from the CDR3 is TGTGCCAGCAGTTTAGGGGTGCGGCAGGGCGACTACAATGAG.

Remarks on this clone: The sequence runs out 3 residues before the end of the CDR3; the remainder is reconstructed from the germline J gene. V usage is TRBV10-3 and J usage is TRBJ1-2, with D tentatively TRBD1 (5 bases). The CDR3 totals 12 residues. Germline loops: CDR1 ENHRY, CDR2 SYGVKD. V dropped 4 bases and J dropped 5 bases, with 8 bases sitting between them. CDR3 DNA, as far as it was read: TGTGCCATCAGTGGGGGACTTTATGGC. Its translation: CAISGGLYG. The whole CDR3 sequence reads CAISGGLYGYTF.